This T cell receptor (beta chain) emerged from a study of blood T cell repertoires in COVID-19. Study context: The study drew acute and convalescent COVID-19 samples from the United States, Italy and Spain. PBMCs, B-cell-depleted T cells, or T cells were the source of the cDNA or gDNA that made up the material.

Trimming cost V 4 bases and J 5 bases, with 15 bases left between them. The germline CDR1 and CDR2 sequences are SGHAT and FQNNGV. This CDR3 comprises 14 residues. Repertoires were generated with immunoSEQ multiplex PCR, while TCRdb's copy carries only in-frame clones and drops some. The repertoire holds around 100,000 clones, with around nine tenths as singletons. The sample comprised peripheral blood. The TCR was taken from a woman in her 70s who had recovered from COVID-19. J is TRBJ2-7 and V is TRBV11-2, with D perhaps matching TRBD1 (6 bases). Here the CDR3 DNA reads TGTGCCAGCAGCTCAGCCGACAGGTTAGACGAGCAGTACTTC. Amino acid sequence: CASSSADRLDEQYF.